This is a list of T cell receptor beta chains from one sample in a study of T-cell reconstitution after alpha-beta-depleted transplantation in children. One entry per CDR3 protein, called by TCRdb with MiXCR from the PCR reads. This sample has 450,000 to 600,000 distinct CDR3 sequences, with about 16% found just once. The specimen was PBMCs from the stem cell graft donor, collected from the stem cell graft. The receptors derive from a human donor who donated a stem cell graft to a child with acute lymphoblastic leukemia. CDR3s include the opening cysteine and the closing phenylalanine or tryptophan. Fields, in order: clone size, D gene, V gene, CDR3 length, J gene, CDR3 DNA, CDR3 protein. The D gene is left open where the match is weak. Not every row has a clone size; where given, it reads once, few, many or a size class.

clone_size: -; d_call: -; v_call: TRBV12-3/TRBV12-4; cdr3_length: 13; j_call: TRBJ1-5; cdr3_nt: TGTGCCAGCAGTTTGCTCCGGGATCAGCCCCAGCATTTT; cdr3_aa: CASSLLRDQPQHF
clone_size: -; d_call: -; v_call: TRBV5-5; cdr3_length: 17; j_call: TRBJ2-1; cdr3_nt: TGTGCCAGCAGCAGGGAACTTCGGACAGGGCCCGGGACTAGGATCGATTTC; cdr3_aa: CASSRELRTGPGTRIDF
clone_size: few; d_call: -; v_call: TRBV5-6; cdr3_length: 15; j_call: TRBJ2-1; cdr3_nt: TGTGCCAGCAGCTTGGTTGGCGGGACGGGGAATGAGCAGTTCTTC; cdr3_aa: CASSLVGGTGNEQFF
clone_size: few; d_call: -; v_call: TRBV5-1; cdr3_length: 13; j_call: TRBJ1-1; cdr3_nt: TGCGCCAGCGCGATAGGGAAGAACACTGAAGCTTTCTTT; cdr3_aa: CASAIGKNTEAFF
clone_size: -; d_call: TRBD2; v_call: TRBV7-9; cdr3_length: 15; j_call: TRBJ2-1; cdr3_nt: TGTGCCAGCAGCTTACGAGCGGGGGCGTCCAATGAGCAGTTCTTC; cdr3_aa: CASSLRAGASNEQFF
clone_size: -; d_call: -; v_call: TRBV20-1; cdr3_length: 11; j_call: TRBJ2-4; cdr3_nt: TGCAGTGCTCCCCAAAATGCCATTCAGTACTTC; cdr3_aa: CSAPQNAIQYF
clone_size: -; d_call: -; v_call: TRBV20-1; cdr3_length: 13; j_call: TRBJ1-1; cdr3_nt: TGCAGTGCTAGAGAACCGTTTAACACTGAAGCTTTCTTT; cdr3_aa: CSAREPFNTEAFF
clone_size: -; d_call: TRBD2; v_call: TRBV20-1; cdr3_length: 16; j_call: TRBJ2-7; cdr3_nt: TGCAGTGCTAGAGATCGGGTAGCGGGAGGTTTCTACGAGCAGTACTTC; cdr3_aa: CSARDRVAGGFYEQYF
clone_size: few; d_call: -; v_call: TRBV11-1; cdr3_length: 13; j_call: TRBJ1-6; cdr3_nt: TGTGCCAGCAGCTTCACAGGAAATTCACCCCTCCACTTT; cdr3_aa: CASSFTGNSPLHF
clone_size: few; d_call: TRBD1; v_call: TRBV4-1; cdr3_length: 15; j_call: TRBJ2-7; cdr3_nt: TGCGCCAGCAGCCAAGAGGGACAGGGGATCTACGAGCAGTACTTC; cdr3_aa: CASSQEGQGIYEQYF
clone_size: few; d_call: TRBD1; v_call: TRBV27; cdr3_length: 15; j_call: TRBJ2-2; cdr3_nt: TGTGCCAGCAAGGGGACAGCGATAGGGGGCGGGGAGCTGTTTTTT; cdr3_aa: CASKGTAIGGGELFF
clone_size: -; d_call: TRBD1; v_call: TRBV14; cdr3_length: 15; j_call: TRBJ2-1; cdr3_nt: TGTGCCAGCAGCCCCCGGGACAGGGTGATCAATGAGCAGTTCTTC; cdr3_aa: CASSPRDRVINEQFF
clone_size: few; d_call: -; v_call: TRBV4-1; cdr3_length: 15; j_call: TRBJ1-2; cdr3_nt: TGCGCCAGCAGCCCTGCAGTAGTCGCTAACTATGGCTACACCTTC; cdr3_aa: CASSPAVVANYGYTF
clone_size: few; d_call: TRBD2; v_call: TRBV9; cdr3_length: 14; j_call: TRBJ2-7; cdr3_nt: TGTGCCAGCAGCGTAGGTAGCGGGATAGGGGAGCAGTACTTC; cdr3_aa: CASSVGSGIGEQYF
clone_size: -; d_call: -; v_call: TRBV20-1; cdr3_length: 13; j_call: TRBJ2-7; cdr3_nt: TGCAGTGCTAGACCAGGGGTTTCGTACGAGCAGTACTTC; cdr3_aa: CSARPGVSYEQYF
clone_size: -; d_call: -; v_call: TRBV7-9; cdr3_length: 12; j_call: TRBJ1-1; cdr3_nt: TGTGCCAGCAGCTTACCAAAGGGCGTGGCTTTCTTT; cdr3_aa: CASSLPKGVAFF
clone_size: few; d_call: -; v_call: TRBV5-5; cdr3_length: 16; j_call: TRBJ2-5; cdr3_nt: TGTGCCAGCAGCCGATTGGGGACATTATTCCAAGAGACCCAGTACTTC; cdr3_aa: CASSRLGTLFQETQYF
clone_size: few; d_call: -; v_call: TRBV27; cdr3_length: 12; j_call: TRBJ2-7; cdr3_nt: TGTGCCAGCAGTTCATCAGGCCCCGAGCAGTACTTC; cdr3_aa: CASSSSGPEQYF
clone_size: -; d_call: TRBD1; v_call: TRBV5-1; cdr3_length: 15; j_call: TRBJ2-2; cdr3_nt: TGCGCCAGCAGCTTGGTGGACAGGGAAGCCGGGGAGCTGTTTTTT; cdr3_aa: CASSLVDREAGELFF
clone_size: few; d_call: -; v_call: TRBV20-1; cdr3_length: 12; j_call: TRBJ1-2; cdr3_nt: TGCAGTGTTCCGACAGCTAACTATGGCTACACCTTC; cdr3_aa: CSVPTANYGYTF
clone_size: few; d_call: -; v_call: TRBV19; cdr3_length: 16; j_call: TRBJ1-5; cdr3_nt: TGTGCCAGTAGTCTCCACAATGACATGAGGCATCAGCCCCAGCATTTT; cdr3_aa: CASSLHNDMRHQPQHF
clone_size: few; d_call: TRBD2; v_call: TRBV7-3; cdr3_length: 16; j_call: TRBJ2-1; cdr3_nt: TGTGCCAGCAGCCTCGTAGCGGGAGGATACTACAATGAGCAGTTCTTC; cdr3_aa: CASSLVAGGYYNEQFF
clone_size: -; d_call: -; v_call: TRBV4-1; cdr3_length: 16; j_call: TRBJ2-7; cdr3_nt: TGCGCCAGCAGCCGAGCTGCCAGGGGCATGATCTACGAGCAGTACTTC; cdr3_aa: CASSRAARGMIYEQYF
clone_size: few; d_call: -; v_call: TRBV27; cdr3_length: 15; j_call: TRBJ2-7; cdr3_nt: TGTGCCAGCAGTTTGATAGCGTTTAGCTCCTACGAGCAGTACTTC; cdr3_aa: CASSLIAFSSYEQYF
clone_size: few; d_call: TRBD2; v_call: TRBV7-3; cdr3_length: 15; j_call: TRBJ2-1; cdr3_nt: TGTGCCAGCAGCTTTACGGGAGGGCCTATGTATGAGCAGTTCTTC; cdr3_aa: CASSFTGGPMYEQFF
clone_size: few; d_call: -; v_call: TRBV29-1; cdr3_length: 15; j_call: TRBJ2-7; cdr3_nt: TGCAGCGCCGGAGGGGTGGTTAGTCTTGAGTACGAGCAGTACTTC; cdr3_aa: CSAGGVVSLEYEQYF
clone_size: -; d_call: -; v_call: TRBV7-3; cdr3_length: 12; j_call: TRBJ1-1; cdr3_nt: TGTGCCAGCAGCTTCGAAGGGGGAGAAGCTTTCTTT; cdr3_aa: CASSFEGGEAFF
clone_size: -; d_call: -; v_call: TRBV5-1; cdr3_length: 12; j_call: TRBJ1-2; cdr3_nt: TGCGCCAGCAGCTTAGACGGTGTTGGCTACACCTTC; cdr3_aa: CASSLDGVGYTF
clone_size: -; d_call: -; v_call: TRBV20-1; cdr3_length: 16; j_call: TRBJ1-4; cdr3_nt: TGCAGTGCTAGCAGCAGGACTGGGGCAACTAATGAAAAACTGTTTTTT; cdr3_aa: CSASSRTGATNEKLFF
clone_size: once; d_call: -; v_call: TRBV7-9; cdr3_length: 13; j_call: TRBJ1-6; cdr3_nt: TGTGCCAGCAGCAAGCTTTCGGATTCACCCCTCCACTTT; cdr3_aa: CASSKLSDSPLHF
clone_size: few; d_call: TRBD2; v_call: TRBV2; cdr3_length: 16; j_call: TRBJ2-3; cdr3_nt: TGTGCCAGCAGGAGGACTAGCGGGAGGGGCACAGATACGCAGTATTTT; cdr3_aa: CASRRTSGRGTDTQYF
clone_size: -; d_call: -; v_call: TRBV7-9; cdr3_length: 15; j_call: TRBJ2-3; cdr3_nt: TGTGCCAGCAGCCGCGCACCAGAGCACCTAGATACGCAGTATTTT; cdr3_aa: CASSRAPEHLDTQYF
clone_size: few; d_call: -; v_call: TRBV12-3/TRBV12-4; cdr3_length: 16; j_call: TRBJ1-5; cdr3_nt: TGTGCCAGCAGTCTGGGTGGCCCTGGGGCCAATCAGCCCCAGCATTTT; cdr3_aa: CASSLGGPGANQPQHF
clone_size: few; d_call: -; v_call: TRBV7-9; cdr3_length: 15; j_call: TRBJ2-1; cdr3_nt: TGTGCCAGCAGCCCTGTAGAAGAGTTCTACAATGAGCAGTTCTTC; cdr3_aa: CASSPVEEFYNEQFF
clone_size: -; d_call: -; v_call: TRBV7-8; cdr3_length: 14; j_call: TRBJ2-7; cdr3_nt: TGTGCCAGCAGCTTAAGGGATATTTACAACGAGCAGTACTTC; cdr3_aa: CASSLRDIYNEQYF
clone_size: -; d_call: TRBD2; v_call: TRBV6-4; cdr3_length: 16; j_call: TRBJ2-3; cdr3_nt: TGTGCCAGCAGTGACTCTTCGGCTAGCGGGTCAGATACGCAGTATTTT; cdr3_aa: CASSDSSASGSDTQYF
clone_size: -; d_call: -; v_call: TRBV19; cdr3_length: 12; j_call: TRBJ2-1; cdr3_nt: TGTGCCAGCCGGGGTAACGGGAATGAGCAGTTCTTC; cdr3_aa: CASRGNGNEQFF
clone_size: few; d_call: -; v_call: TRBV5-1; cdr3_length: 15; j_call: TRBJ2-1; cdr3_nt: TGCGCCAGCAGCTTGGCGGGGGGCGAATACAATGAGCAGTTCTTC; cdr3_aa: CASSLAGGEYNEQFF
clone_size: once; d_call: -; v_call: TRBV3-1; cdr3_length: 21; j_call: TRBJ2-3; cdr3_nt: TGTGCCAGCAGCCAAGTTGGTCTAGCGAGTAGAGGGAGGTCACGCACAGATACGCAGTATTTT; cdr3_aa: CASSQVGLASRGRSRTDTQYF
clone_size: few; d_call: TRBD2; v_call: TRBV6-2/TRBV6-3; cdr3_length: 19; j_call: TRBJ2-1; cdr3_nt: TGTGCCAGCAGAGGGGGGGCTAGCGGGAGGACTAGCTCCTACAATGAGCAGTTCTTC; cdr3_aa: CASRGGASGRTSSYNEQFF
clone_size: many; d_call: -; v_call: TRBV7-9; cdr3_length: 16; j_call: TRBJ2-2; cdr3_nt: TGTGCCAGCAGCTCTCCCGGGACTCCGAACACCGGGGAGCTGTTTTTT; cdr3_aa: CASSSPGTPNTGELFF
clone_size: -; d_call: TRBD1; v_call: TRBV20-1; cdr3_length: 19; j_call: TRBJ1-2; cdr3_nt: TGCAGTGCTAGAGATCTCCCACAGGGGAGTGTTCCTGCTAACTATGGCTACACCTTC; cdr3_aa: CSARDLPQGSVPANYGYTF
clone_size: -; d_call: -; v_call: TRBV12-3/TRBV12-4; cdr3_length: 14; j_call: TRBJ2-3; cdr3_nt: TGTGCCAGCCACATAGGGGGGGGCCTCCATACGCAGTATTTT; cdr3_aa: CASHIGGGLHTQYF
clone_size: few; d_call: TRBD1; v_call: TRBV20-1; cdr3_length: 14; j_call: TRBJ1-6; cdr3_nt: TGCAGTGCTAGAGGACAGGGGGGAAATTCACCCCTCCACTTT; cdr3_aa: CSARGQGGNSPLHF
clone_size: many; d_call: -; v_call: TRBV12-3/TRBV12-4; cdr3_length: 15; j_call: TRBJ2-7; cdr3_nt: TGTGCCAGCAGTTTAGTAGGGGTCGGAACCTACGAGCAGTACTTC; cdr3_aa: CASSLVGVGTYEQYF
clone_size: -; d_call: TRBD2; v_call: TRBV19; cdr3_length: 17; j_call: TRBJ2-2; cdr3_nt: TGTGCCAGTAGGCCCTGGGCGACTAGCGGGGCCGCCGGGGAGCTGTTTTTT; cdr3_aa: CASRPWATSGAAGELFF
clone_size: many; d_call: TRBD2; v_call: TRBV5-1; cdr3_length: 15; j_call: TRBJ2-7; cdr3_nt: TGCGCCAGCAGCCTAACTAGCGGGATCACCTACGAGCAGTACTTC; cdr3_aa: CASSLTSGITYEQYF
clone_size: few; d_call: -; v_call: TRBV5-4; cdr3_length: 13; j_call: TRBJ2-5; cdr3_nt: TGTGCCAGCAGTCCGTATGATCAAGAGACCCAGTACTTC; cdr3_aa: CASSPYDQETQYF
clone_size: -; d_call: -; v_call: TRBV20-1; cdr3_length: 15; j_call: TRBJ2-3; cdr3_nt: TGCAGTGCCGAAAGCCCAGCCCCCCCCACAGATACGCAGTATTTT; cdr3_aa: CSAESPAPPTDTQYF
clone_size: -; d_call: -; v_call: TRBV15; cdr3_length: 15; j_call: TRBJ2-3; cdr3_nt: TGTGCCACCAGCAGAGGTGGGGGGAGCACAGATACGCAGTATTTT; cdr3_aa: CATSRGGGSTDTQYF
clone_size: -; d_call: -; v_call: TRBV5-1; cdr3_length: 14; j_call: TRBJ2-7; cdr3_nt: TGCGCCAGCAGCTTCGACAGGAACGACTACGAGCAGTACTTC; cdr3_aa: CASSFDRNDYEQYF
clone_size: few; d_call: -; v_call: TRBV20-1; cdr3_length: 14; j_call: TRBJ2-7; cdr3_nt: TGCAGTGCCTTCGACACACCCTTCTCCTACGAGCAGTACTTC; cdr3_aa: CSAFDTPFSYEQYF
clone_size: few; d_call: TRBD2; v_call: TRBV20-1; cdr3_length: 14; j_call: TRBJ2-1; cdr3_nt: TGCAGTGCTTTAGCGGGAGATGCAGGTAATGAGCAGTTCTTC; cdr3_aa: CSALAGDAGNEQFF
clone_size: -; d_call: TRBD2; v_call: TRBV29-1; cdr3_length: 14; j_call: TRBJ2-1; cdr3_nt: TGCAGCGTCCCCGGGGGGAGCTCCTACAATGAGCAGTTCTTC; cdr3_aa: CSVPGGSSYNEQFF
clone_size: few; d_call: -; v_call: TRBV7-9; cdr3_length: 12; j_call: TRBJ1-3; cdr3_nt: TGTGCCAGCAGGCCCTGGGGAAACACCATATATTTT; cdr3_aa: CASRPWGNTIYF
clone_size: -; d_call: -; v_call: TRBV29-1; cdr3_length: 13; j_call: TRBJ2-1; cdr3_nt: TGCAGCGCCGACCGCTACTCCTACAATGAGCAGTTCTTC; cdr3_aa: CSADRYSYNEQFF
clone_size: -; d_call: TRBD2; v_call: TRBV29-1; cdr3_length: 12; j_call: TRBJ2-5; cdr3_nt: TGCAGCGTTGAGGGAGGGGAAGAGACCCAGTACTTC; cdr3_aa: CSVEGGEETQYF